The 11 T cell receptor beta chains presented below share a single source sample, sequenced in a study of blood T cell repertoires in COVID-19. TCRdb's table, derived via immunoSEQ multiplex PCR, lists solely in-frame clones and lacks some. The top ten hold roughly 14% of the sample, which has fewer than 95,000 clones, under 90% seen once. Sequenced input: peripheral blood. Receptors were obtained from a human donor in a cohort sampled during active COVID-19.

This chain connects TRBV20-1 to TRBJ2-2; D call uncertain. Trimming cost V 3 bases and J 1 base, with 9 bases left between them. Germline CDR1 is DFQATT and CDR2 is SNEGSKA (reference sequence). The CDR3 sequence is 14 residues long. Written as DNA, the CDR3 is TGCAGTGCTAGTTTTTCAGAGAACACCGGGGAGCTGTTTTTT. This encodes CSASFSENTGELFF.

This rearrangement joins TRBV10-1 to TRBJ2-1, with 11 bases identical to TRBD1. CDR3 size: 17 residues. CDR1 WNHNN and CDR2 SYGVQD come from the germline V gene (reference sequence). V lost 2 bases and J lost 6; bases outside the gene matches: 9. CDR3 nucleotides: TGCGCCAGCAGTGAGCGCCGGGACAGGGGGTTTCGCAATGAGCAGTTCTTC. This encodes CASSERRDRGFRNEQFF.

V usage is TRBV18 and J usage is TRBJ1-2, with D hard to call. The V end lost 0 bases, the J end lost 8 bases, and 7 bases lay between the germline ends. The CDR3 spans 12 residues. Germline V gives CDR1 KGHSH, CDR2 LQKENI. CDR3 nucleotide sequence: TGTGCCAGCTCACCACCTGGCCCGGGCTACACCTTC. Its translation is CASSPPGPGYTF.

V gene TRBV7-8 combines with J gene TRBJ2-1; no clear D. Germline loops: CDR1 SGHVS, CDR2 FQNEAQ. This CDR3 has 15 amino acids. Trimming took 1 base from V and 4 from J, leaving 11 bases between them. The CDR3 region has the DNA TGTGCCAGCAGCTTAGATTCAGGTGATTACAATGAGCAGTTCTTC. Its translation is CASSLDSGDYNEQFF.

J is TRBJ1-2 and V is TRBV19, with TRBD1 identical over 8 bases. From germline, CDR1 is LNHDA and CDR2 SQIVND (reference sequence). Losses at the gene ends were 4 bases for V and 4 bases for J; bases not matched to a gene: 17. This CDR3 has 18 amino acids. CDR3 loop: CASSTRVTQGATSYGYTF. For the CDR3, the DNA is TGTGCCAGTAGTACCCGCGTCACCCAGGGGGCTACCTCCTATGGCTACACCTTC.

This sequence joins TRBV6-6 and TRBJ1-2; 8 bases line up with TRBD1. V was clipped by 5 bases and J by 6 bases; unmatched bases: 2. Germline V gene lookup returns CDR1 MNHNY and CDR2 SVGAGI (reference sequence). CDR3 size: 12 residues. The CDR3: CASSRDRNGYTF. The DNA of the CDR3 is TGTGCCAGCAGTCGGGACAGGAATGGCTACACCTTC.

DNA for the CDR3: TGCAGTGCGAGTGGGACAGTTAATCAGCCCCAGCATTTT. Translation gives CSASGTVNQPQHF. The genes are TRBV20-1 and TRBJ1-5, with TRBD1 matching 7 bases. J was trimmed by 4 bases and V by 6 bases; bases with no gene match: 6. Looked up from germline, CDR1 is DFQATT and CDR2 is SNEGSKA (reference sequence). The CDR3 runs 13 residues.

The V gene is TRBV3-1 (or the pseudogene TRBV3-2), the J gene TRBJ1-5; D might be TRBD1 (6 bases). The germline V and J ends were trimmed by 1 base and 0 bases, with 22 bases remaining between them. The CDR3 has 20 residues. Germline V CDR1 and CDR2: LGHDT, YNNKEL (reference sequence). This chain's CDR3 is CASSQVYYRATRNSNQPQHF. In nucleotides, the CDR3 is TGTGCCAGCAGCCAAGTCTACTACAGGGCAACCCGAAATAGCAATCAGCCCCAGCATTTT.

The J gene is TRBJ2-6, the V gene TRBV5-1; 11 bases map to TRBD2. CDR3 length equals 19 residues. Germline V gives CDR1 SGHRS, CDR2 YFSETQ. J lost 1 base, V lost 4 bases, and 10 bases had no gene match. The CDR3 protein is CASSPWATSGVSGANVLTF. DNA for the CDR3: TGCGCCAGCAGCCCCTGGGCGACTAGCGGGGTTTCTGGGGCCAACGTCCTGACTTTC.

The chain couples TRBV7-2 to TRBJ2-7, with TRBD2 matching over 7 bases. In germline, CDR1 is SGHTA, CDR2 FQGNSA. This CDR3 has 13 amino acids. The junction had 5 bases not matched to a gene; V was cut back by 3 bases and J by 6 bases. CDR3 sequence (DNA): TGTGCCAGCAGCTTCACTAGCGAGGGCGAGCAGTACTTC. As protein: CASSFTSEGEQYF.

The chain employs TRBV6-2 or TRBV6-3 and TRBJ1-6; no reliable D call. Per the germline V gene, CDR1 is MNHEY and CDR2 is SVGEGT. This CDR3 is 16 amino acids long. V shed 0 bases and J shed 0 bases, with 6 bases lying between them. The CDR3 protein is CASSYSESSYNSPLHF. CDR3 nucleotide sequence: TGTGCCAGCAGTTACTCCGAGAGCTCCTATAATTCACCCCTCCACTTT.